The clone carrying this T cell receptor (beta chain) was detected a few times. Antigen unknown. TCRdb processed the 5' RACE reads anew with MiXCR; each CDR3 protein has one entry. The sample shows approximately 580,000 distinct CDR3 sequences, about a sixth of them seen only once. The data derive from a study of T cells after yellow fever vaccination. The study's findings and limits: After the booster, 96% of CD4 and more than 75% of CD8 primary-response clones were re-detected. Abundant clonotypes from the bulk population could contaminate FACS-sorted repertoires. The CD4 compartment and the CD8 compartment contained a small share of clonotypes in common.

The specimen was PBMCs, collected 5 days after the first yellow fever vaccination. The origin of this receptor is a man aged 18 to 35 who received the YFV17D yellow fever vaccine.

CDR3 loop: CASSPSGRSGQPQHF. For the CDR3, the DNA is TGTGCCAGCAGCCCCTCGGGCAGGTCGGGACAGCCCCAGCATTTT. The chain carries TRBV28 and TRBJ1-5; D is uncertain. The CDR3 runs 15 residues. Germline V gene data show CDR1 as MDHEN and CDR2 as SYDVKM. The germline V and J ends were trimmed by 6 bases and 7 bases, with 19 bases remaining between them.